The 3 T cell receptor beta chains below were found in one sample sequenced in a study of CD8 T cells in ankylosing spondylitis. Study results and limitations: A TCR beta motif of about eight highly homologous variants seemed to mark ankylosing spondylitis blood.

Their cognate antigens are unknown. From the 5' RACE reads, TCRdb called clonotypes with MiXCR, one entry per CDR3 protein. The table shows about 800,000 distinct CDR3 sequences, with about 10% occurring only once. Sequenced material: blood, either unsorted or a sorted T cell fraction (not recorded which). The receptor source for this set is a male donor with ankylosing spondylitis.

This clonotype turned up a few times. V usage is TRBV10-3 and J usage is TRBJ1-5; D is uncertain. Germline CDR1 reads ENHRY; CDR2 reads SYGVKD. The CDR3 length is 13 residues. Trimming shortened V by 6 bases and J by 6 bases, and 12 bases separated the two germline ends. CDR3 sequence (DNA): TGTGCCATCAGGGACGTGGCCCGTCAGCCCCAGCATTTT. Translated: CAIRDVARQPQHF.

V gene TRBV12-3 or TRBV12-4 combines with J gene TRBJ2-7; 16 nucleotides match TRBD2. This CDR3 spans 17 amino acids. The J segment lost 7 bases and the V segment lost 6 bases, leaving 12 bases of the junction unmatched. The CDR3 sequence: CASSPLGTSGRAKEQYF. The CDR3 DNA reads as TGTGCCAGCAGCCCGCTTGGGACTAGCGGGAGGGCTAAGGAGCAGTACTTC.

This clonotype was counted between two and nine times. The chain's CDR3 is CSTRSGGGGEQFF. The DNA for the CDR3 is TGCAGTACAAGGTCAGGCGGGGGCGGTGAGCAGTTCTTC. The J gene is TRBJ2-1, the V gene TRBV20-1, with TRBD2 as a possible D gene (7 bases). The length of the CDR3 is 13 residues. Germline CDR1 and CDR2: DFQATT and SNEGSKA (reference sequence). V lost 8 bases and J 9 bases, leaving 20 bases between the germline ends.